Each of the 19 T cell receptor beta chains below was sequenced from the same sample in a study of blood T cell repertoires in COVID-19. Data came from immunoSEQ multiplex PCR; TCRdb stores just in-frame clones and leaves some out. The profile shows about 120,000 clones, around nine tenths of them singletons. Sequences were obtained from peripheral blood. The receptors were sampled from a woman aged 80 or over with acute or convalescent COVID-19.

This chain connects TRBV19 to TRBJ1-1; 12 bases line up with TRBD1. Germline V gene data show CDR1 as LNHDA and CDR2 as SQIVND (reference sequence). Losses at the gene ends were 4 bases for V and 1 base for J; bases not matched to a gene: 10. The CDR3 contains 18 residues. Here the CDR3 reads CASSKYPPGQGANTEAFF. CDR3 DNA sequence: TGTGCCAGTAGTAAATACCCCCCGGGACAGGGGGCGAACACTGAAGCTTTCTTT. Full variable domain (missing parts from reference TRBV19 and TRBJ1-1): DGGITQSPKYLFRKEGQNVTLSCEQNLNHDAMYWYRQDPGQGLRLIYYSQIVNDFQKGDIAEGYSVSREKKESFPLTVTSAQKNPTAFYLCASSKYPPGQGANTEAFFGQGTRLTVV.

The chain is built from TRBV20-1 and TRBJ1-1; D not resolved. The CDR3 consists of 11 residues. V was shortened by 3 bases and J by 5 bases, with 7 bases between the two germline ends. Germline V gene lookup returns CDR1 DFQATT and CDR2 SNEGSKA (reference sequence). CDR3 sequence (DNA): TGCAGTGCTAGTCGGAGTACTGAAGCTTTCTTT. This encodes CSASRSTEAFF.

This clone was detected only a few times. The chain joins TRBV20-1 to TRBJ1-2; 7 nucleotides line up with TRBD1. V gave up 3 bases and J gave up 6 bases; unmatched junction bases: 4. Germline loops: CDR1 DFQATT, CDR2 SNEGSKA (reference sequence). This CDR3 comprises 12 residues. This chain's CDR3 is CSASRQGHGYTF. The CDR3 coding sequence is TGCAGTGCTAGTCGACAGGGTCATGGCTACACCTTC.

The V call is TRBV7-6, the J call TRBJ1-2; unclear D gene. Trimming removed 5 bases at V and 0 bases at J, with 13 bases between. Germline CDR1 reads SGHVS; CDR2 reads FNYEAQ. The CDR3 covers 15 residues. The CDR3 loop reads CASSLLDTANYGYTF. Written as DNA, the CDR3 is TGTGCCAGCAGCCTATTAGACACGGCTAACTATGGCTACACCTTC.

This chain uses TRBV6-5 with TRBJ1-1; 10 nucleotides match TRBD1. The CDR3 has 16 residues. Trimming cost V 4 bases and J 0 bases; bases outside gene matches: 5. The germline CDR1 and CDR2 sequences are MNHEY and SVGAGI. CDR3 sequence: CASSLTGGVLNTEAFF. CDR3 sequence (DNA): TGTGCCAGCAGTTTGACAGGGGGCGTTTTGAACACTGAAGCTTTCTTT.

The J gene is TRBJ2-1, the V gene TRBV5-1, with 7 bases aligning to TRBD1. Germline V lookup: CDR1 SGHRS, CDR2 YFSETQ. The CDR3 is made up of 14 amino acids. The V and J ends lost 4 bases and 3 bases, in that order; junction bases with no gene match: 4. The chain's CDR3 is CASSPGTDYNEQFF. The DNA for the CDR3 is TGCGCCAGCAGCCCCGGGACAGACTACAATGAGCAGTTCTTC.

The V gene is TRBV11-2, the J gene TRBJ2-1; 12 bases line up with TRBD2. The CDR3 spans 15 residues. V gave up 4 bases and J gave up 8 bases; unmatched junction bases: 6. Germline values: CDR1 SGHAT, CDR2 FQNNGV. The CDR3 sequence: CASSSGLAGSDEQFF. CDR3 nucleotide sequence: TGTGCCAGCAGCTCGGGACTAGCGGGTTCAGATGAGCAGTTCTTC.

This chain joins TRBV5-4 and TRBJ2-1, with TRBD2 as a possible D gene (7 bases). Germline values: CDR1 SGHNT, CDR2 YYREEE (reference sequence). The CDR3 runs to 15 residues. V lost 5 bases, J lost 4 bases, and 16 bases lay in between. The CDR3 spells CASSHRGAGYNEQFF. For the CDR3, the DNA is TGTGCCAGCAGTCACCGGGGGGCGGGATACAATGAGCAGTTCTTC. Using reference TRBV5-4 and TRBJ2-1 for the parts outside the CDR3, the full variable domain is ETGVTQSPTHLIKTRGQQVTLRCSSQSGHNTVSWYQQALGQGPQFIFQYYREEENGRGNFPPRFSGLQFPNYSSELNVNALELDDSALYLCASSHRGAGYNEQFFGPGTRLTVL.

This rearrangement joins TRBV5-4 to TRBJ2-2; perhaps TRBD1 as D (5 bases). This CDR3 contains 13 residues. The ends were cut back, 4 bases at V and 3 bases at J, with 7 bases in the middle. Germline V gives CDR1 SGHNT, CDR2 YYREEE (reference sequence). The CDR3 spells CASSLGHTGELFF. The CDR3 DNA follows: TGTGCCAGCAGCCTGGGGCACACCGGGGAGCTGTTTTTT.

This clone appeared once. This rearrangement joins TRBV10-3 to TRBJ2-7, with 9 bases identical to TRBD2. With V trimmed by 0 bases and J by 5 bases, 5 bases remained unmatched. The CDR3 contains 15 residues. The germline CDR1 and CDR2 sequences are ENHRY and SYGVKD. The CDR3, as DNA: TGTGCCATCAGTGAGTCGGGACTAGCTTTTCACGAGCAGTACTTC. Amino acid sequence: CAISESGLAFHEQYF.

The chain joins TRBV28 to TRBJ2-4, with TRBD1 matching 9 bases. Trimming took 6 bases from V and 7 from J; bases not matched to a gene: 10. There are 15 residues in the CDR3. Per germline, CDR1 MDHEN and CDR2 SYDVKM. CDR3 sequence reads: CASSPVQGAGNIQYF. CDR3 nucleotide sequence: TGTGCCAGCAGCCCGGTACAGGGGGCAGGTAACATTCAGTACTTC.

The CDR3 nucleotides read TGTGCCAGCAGTGACAGGGGTAGCAATCAGCCCCAGCATTTT. It is translated as CASSDRGSNQPQHF. The chain uses TRBV2 and TRBJ1-5; maybe TRBD1 (6 bases). V dropped 3 bases and J dropped 0 bases, with 6 bases sitting between them. The CDR3 covers 14 residues. Germline CDR1 SNHLY, CDR2 FYNNEI.

V is TRBV10-1 and J is TRBJ1-1; 8 positions agree with TRBD1. V lost 8 bases, J lost 5 bases, and 19 bases stayed unmatched. This CDR3 spans 17 amino acids. The germline CDR1 and CDR2 sequences are WNHNN and SYGVQD (reference sequence). The CDR3 spells CASLDRGDGRRSTEAFF. As DNA, the CDR3 is TGCGCCAGCCTTGACAGGGGCGACGGAAGAAGGAGTACTGAAGCTTTCTTT.

The table lists this clone with a count of one. The chain employs TRBV28 and TRBJ1-1, with a tentative D call TRBD1 (5 bases). V lost 6 bases to trimming and J lost 10 bases, with 18 bases between them. Germline V CDR1 and CDR2: MDHEN, SYDVKM. The CDR3 sequence is 13 residues long. CDR3 in DNA: TGTGCCAGCAGGCCCAGGGTTTCGACGCGAGCTTTCTTT. This encodes CASRPRVSTRAFF.

V is TRBV5-5 and J is TRBJ2-5, with D perhaps matching TRBD1 (6 bases). Trimming cost V 4 bases and J 7 bases, with 14 bases left between them. CDR1 and CDR2 (germline): SGHKS, YYEKEE (reference sequence). The CDR3 covers 13 residues. Here the CDR3 reads CASSQDLTGTQYF. DNA for the CDR3: TGTGCCAGCAGCCAGGACCTGACAGGGACCCAGTACTTC. Drawing the rest from reference TRBV5-5 and TRBJ2-5, the complete variable domain is DAGVTQSPTHLIKTRGQQVTLRCSPISGHKSVSWYQQVLGQGPQFIFQYYEKEERGRGNFPDRFSARQFPNYSSELNVNALLLGDSALYLCASSQDLTGTQYFGPGTRLLVL.

The CDR3 region is CASSLAGLINIQYF. The CDR3 nucleotides are TGTGCCAGCAGCTTAGCAGGACTAATAAACATTCAGTACTTC. The rearrangement uses TRBV13 and TRBJ2-4, with a weak D call TRBD2 (6 bases). V lost 1 base and J 6 bases, leaving 10 bases between the germline ends. Germline V gene lookup returns CDR1 PRHDT and CDR2 FYEKMQ (reference sequence). This CDR3 is built from 14 residues.

The CDR3 sequence: CASSFGQGNLFDTQYF. The CDR3 DNA is TGTGCCAGCAGCTTTGGCCAGGGGAATTTATTTGATACGCAGTATTTT. This sequence joins TRBV7-9 and TRBJ2-3; the D gene is possibly TRBD1 (6 bases). The length of the CDR3 is 16 residues. Trimming took off 3 bases at V and 6 bases at J, with 19 bases between the two ends. Germline V gene lookup returns CDR1 SEHNR and CDR2 FQNEAQ (reference sequence).

The chain couples TRBV24-1 to TRBJ2-3; 7 positions match TRBD2. The V gene end was trimmed by 7 bases and the J gene end by 2 bases; junction bases not matched to a gene: 11. This CDR3 spans 16 amino acids. Germline CDR1 and CDR2: KGHDR and SFDVKD. CDR3 loop: CATSSRASGTTDTQYF. The CDR3 coding sequence is TGTGCCACCAGCTCTAGGGCTAGCGGTACCACAGATACGCAGTATTTT.

The chain couples TRBV5-1 to TRBJ2-3; 13 positions agree with TRBD2. CDR1 SGHRS and CDR2 YFSETQ come from the germline V gene. This CDR3 is 15 amino acids long. The trim removed 6 bases at V and 6 bases at J, leaving 7 bases unmatched. The CDR3 DNA reads as TGCGCCAGCACCGGGACTAGCGGGGTTCGGGATACGCAGTATTTT. This sequence encodes CASTGTSGVRDTQYF.